Shown below are 28 T cell receptor beta chains from a single sample sequenced in a study of Tregs in tolerant kidney transplant recipients. Generated by immunoSEQ multiplex PCR, the TCRdb table keeps only in-frame clones and is missing some. The repertoire shows around 10,000 clones; the top ten hold 25% to 30%. Related graft donors supplied nonmyeloablative bone marrow transplants, and mixed chimerism was transient. The material was CD8+ T cells from blood (PBMCs), obtained 24 months after the transplant. The receptor source for this set is a human patient who received a combined kidney and bone marrow transplant. Some T cells may have originated in the graft donor.

As concerns this clone: The DNA ends 3 residues before the CDR3 does, and the rest of the CDR3 is filled in from the germline J gene. The V gene is TRBV20-1, the J gene TRBJ2-3; 10 bases are shared with TRBD1. The CDR3 extends over 15 amino acids. V dropped 5 bases and J dropped 2; count of bases not matched to a gene: 7. The germline CDR1 and CDR2 sequences are DFQATT and SNEGSKA (reference sequence). The DNA read from the CDR3 is TGCAGTGCTCCCGGGACAGGGGTTTCCACAGATACG. Residues: CSAPGTGVSTDT. The CDR3 reads in full as CSAPGTGVSTDTQYF.

CDR3 DNA (partial): TGTGCCAGCAGCCCCTGGGACAGTAGCACAGATACG. Translated, it gives CASSPWDSSTDT. The CDR3 in full is CASSPWDSSTDTQYF. The genes are TRBV11-1 and TRBJ2-3; 7 nucleotides match TRBD1. The read falls 3 residues short of the CDR3 end, and the missing part is taken from the germline J gene. This CDR3 region has 15 residues. V gave up 5 bases and J gave up 0 bases; unmatched junction bases: 5. Per germline, CDR1 SGHAT and CDR2 FQDESV (reference sequence).

Regarding this clone: The read ends 3 residues before the CDR3 terminus; that terminus is restored from the germline J gene. The chain carries TRBV2 and TRBJ2-2, with 9 bases identical to TRBD1. In germline, CDR1 is SNHLY, CDR2 FYNNEI. The ends lost 10 bases at V and 5 bases at J; junction bases unmatched: 11. This CDR3 spans 15 amino acids. CDR3 sequence reads: CATSIGTGRTGELFF. The part of the CDR3 DNA that was read is TGTGCCACCTCGATCGGGACAGGGCGTACCGGGGAG. Using reference TRBV2 and TRBJ2-2 for the parts outside the CDR3, the full variable domain is EPEVTQTPSHQVTQMGQEVILRCVPISNHLYFYWYRQILGQKVEFLVSFYNNEISEKSEIFDDQFSVERPDGSNFTLKIRSTKLEDSAMYFCATSIGTGRTGELFFGEGSRLTVL.

As to this clone: The CDR3 extends 3 residues past the end of the read, so its final part is completed from the germline J gene. The rearrangement joins TRBV10-3 to TRBJ2-5; D may be TRBD1 (6 bases). Per the germline V gene, CDR1 is ENHRY and CDR2 is SYGVKD. V was pared by 5 bases and J by 5 bases, with 21 bases between. The CDR3 sequence is 16 residues long. CDR3 loop: CAISTSTGLVGETQYF. The part of the CDR3 DNA that was read is TGTGCCATCAGTACCTCAACAGGGCTGGTAGGCGAGACC.

By frequency, this clone is large. The read falls 3 residues short of the CDR3 end, and the missing part is taken from the germline J gene. V usage is TRBV13 and J usage is TRBJ2-3; 10 bases line up with TRBD2. CDR1 PRHDT and CDR2 FYEKMQ come from the germline V gene (reference sequence). The V gene end was trimmed by 2 bases and the J gene end by 4 bases; junction bases not matched to a gene: 6. The CDR3 sequence is 16 residues long. The CDR3 DNA, read in part, is TGTGCCAGCAGCTTAAGAGCGGGAGGGCCCGCAGATACG. As protein: CASSLRAGGPADT. The full CDR3 is CASSLRAGGPADTQYF.

Of note for this clone: The read terminates 3 residues before the CDR3 end, so the remaining end is supplied by the germline J gene. The chain is built from TRBV7-2 and TRBJ2-5; no firm D call. CDR1 is SGHTA and CDR2 is FQGNSA in the germline V gene. Deletions cut 2 bases from V and 4 bases from J, with 14 bases between. The CDR3 is 15 residues long. The CDR3 here is CASSLYAEMVETQYF. Incomplete CDR3 DNA: TGTGCCAGCAGCTTATACGCGGAGATGGTAGAGACC.

CDR3 protein: CASSGSSRLRPFTEENIQYF. Partial CDR3 DNA: TGTGCCAGCAGCGGTAGTAGTAGACTACGCCCTTTCACGGAGGAAAACATT. J is TRBJ2-4 and V is TRBV16, with D perhaps matching TRBD2 (5 bases). The read is 3 residues too short to cover the CDR3 end, so that end is filled in from the germline J gene. Germline V CDR1 and CDR2: KGHSY, FQNENV. V was trimmed by 5 bases and J by 5 bases, leaving 31 bases between them. The CDR3 has 20 amino acids.

In regard to this clone: Read sequence stops 3 residues before the CDR3 end, and the germline J gene provides the missing end. The chain recombines TRBV28 with TRBJ2-3; possible D gene TRBD2, 5 bases. This CDR3 region has 12 residues. Looked up from germline, CDR1 is MDHEN and CDR2 is SYDVKM. Trimming took off 3 bases at V and 8 bases at J, with 9 bases between the two ends. This chain's CDR3 is CASSFSGGTQYF. The part of the CDR3 DNA that was read is TGTGCCAGCAGTTTTTCAGGAGGTACG.

The part of the CDR3 DNA that was read is TGTGCCAGCAGCTCTGACGGCGGGATACAAGAGACC. Protein sequence: CASSSDGGIQET. The whole CDR3 sequence is CASSSDGGIQETQYF. The rearrangement joins TRBV28 to TRBJ2-5, with a tentative D call TRBD2 (6 bases). The CDR3 end lies 3 residues beyond the end of the read and is filled in from the germline J gene. The length of the CDR3 is 15 residues. V was trimmed by 6 bases and J by 2 bases, leaving 16 bases between them. The V gene's germline CDR1 is MDHEN and CDR2 SYDVKM.

As concerns this clone: At one end the junction does not follow the germline gene, possibly because of a read error. The read ends 3 residues shy of where the CDR3 ends; the end is completed using the germline J gene. The gene calls are TRBV4-2 and TRBJ2-1; D is unresolved. CDR1 is LGHNA, CDR2 YNFKEQ, per germline. This CDR3 spans 13 amino acids. The DNA read from the CDR3 is TGCGCCAGCAGCCAAATAGAATACAATGAG. It encodes CASSQIEYNE. The full CDR3 is CASSQIEYNEQFF.

On this clone itself: Sequencing ends 3 residues short of the CDR3 end; the germline J gene provides the rest. The rearrangement links TRBV5-1 to TRBJ2-7, with D perhaps assigned TRBD1 or TRBD2 (6 bases each). Trimming pared 7 bases from V and 4 bases from J, leaving 15 bases between. The germline CDR1 and CDR2 sequences are SGHRS and YFSETQ. The CDR3 runs 13 residues. Incomplete CDR3 DNA: TGCGCCAGCCGTATAGGAGGGGGATACGAG. It codes for CASRIGGGYE. The full CDR3 protein reads CASRIGGGYEQYF.

In the case of this clone: Read sequence stops 3 residues before the CDR3 end, and the germline J gene provides the missing end. J is TRBJ2-7 and V is TRBV5-4; 10 nucleotides line up with TRBD1. Losses at the gene ends were 4 bases for V and 2 bases for J; bases not matched to a gene: 6. This CDR3 is built from 15 residues. Germline CDR1 SGHNT, CDR2 YYREEE (reference sequence). This CDR3 is CASSEGQGSAYEQYF. The covered CDR3 bases are TGTGCCAGCAGCGAGGGACAGGGGTCTGCCTACGAG.

On this clone itself: The read gets to within 3 residues of the CDR3 end, and the germline J gene fills in the rest. This chain joins TRBV10-3 and TRBJ2-1, with 7 bases matching TRBD2. The CDR3 runs 12 residues. From germline, CDR1 is ENHRY and CDR2 SYGVKD. Unmatched junction bases numbered 6, after V lost 7 bases and J lost 9 bases. The DNA read from the CDR3 is TGTGCCATCACCTCGGGGGAGGGTGAG. It is translated as CAITSGEGE. The entire CDR3 is CAITSGEGEQFF.

For this clone: The read ends 3 residues early relative to the CDR3; the germline J gene fills the gap. The chain is built from TRBV7-9 and TRBJ1-1, with D uncertain. The V end lost 6 bases, the J end lost 4 bases, and 9 bases lay between the germline ends. CDR3 length: 12 residues. Germline V CDR1 and CDR2: SEHNR, FQNEAQ (reference sequence). CDR3 residues: CASSPAGTEAFF. CDR3 bases read: TGTGCCAGCAGTCCAGCGGGCACTGAA.

Comment on this clone: The observed sequence ends 3 residues before the CDR3 terminus, with the missing tail filled in from the germline J gene. The V call is TRBV23-1, the J call TRBJ2-7; D not certain. TRBV23-1 is identified as an open reading frame with a role that is uncertain. Trimming took off 0 bases at V and 2 bases at J, with 11 bases between the two ends. This CDR3 has 15 residues. Incomplete CDR3 DNA: TGCGCCAGCAGTCAATCTGGGCGTCCCGCCTACGAG. Residues: CASSQSGRPAYE. The CDR3 reads in full as CASSQSGRPAYEQYF.

A remark on this clone: The read terminates 3 residues before the CDR3 end, so the remaining end is supplied by the germline J gene. This chain uses TRBV19 with TRBJ1-2; tentatively, D is TRBD1 (6 bases). The CDR3 runs to 14 residues. CDR1 and CDR2 from the germline V gene are LNHDA and SQIVND (reference sequence). Trimming stripped 5 bases from V and 3 bases from J, with 13 bases between. The chain's CDR3 is CASSLPDSYYGYTF. Partial CDR3 DNA: TGTGCCAGTAGTCTCCCGGACAGTTACTATGGC.

To note about this clone: With the read ending 3 residues before the CDR3 end, the germline J gene is used to fill in that end. The chain employs TRBV2 and TRBJ1-2, with D maybe TRBD1 (6 bases). Per germline, CDR1 SNHLY and CDR2 FYNNEI. The V and J ends lost 6 bases and 0 bases respectively, with 11 bases between them. CDR3 length: 14 amino acids. CDR3: CASSRQAPNYGYTF. The part of the CDR3 DNA that was read is TGTGCCAGCAGCCGACAGGCGCCTAACTATGGC. Drawing the rest from reference TRBV2 and TRBJ1-2, the complete variable domain is EPEVTQTPSHQVTQMGQEVILRCVPISNHLYFYWYRQILGQKVEFLVSFYNNEISEKSEIFDDQFSVERPDGSNFTLKIRSTKLEDSAMYFCASSRQAPNYGYTFGSGTRLTVV.

CDR3 in amino acids: CASRPSGDGELFF. The CDR3 DNA, read in part, is TGTGCCAGCCGTCCTAGCGGGGACGGGGAG. V gene TRBV6-2 or TRBV6-3 combines with J gene TRBJ2-2; 9 nucleotides align to TRBD2. The DNA ends 3 residues before the CDR3 does, and the rest of the CDR3 is filled in from the germline J gene. Germline V CDR1 and CDR2: MNHEY, SVGEGT. J was trimmed by 7 bases and V by 8 bases; bases with no gene match: 5. CDR3 length: 13 residues.

The DNA read from the CDR3 is TGTGCCAGCAGCTTACTCTTAGGGACTCATTACGAG. Translation: CASSLLLGTHYE. The whole CDR3 sequence is CASSLLLGTHYEQYF. The chain uses TRBV7-2 and TRBJ2-7; TRBD2 might be the D (6 bases). The CDR3 end is not reached by the read, which stops 3 residues before it; the germline J gene fills it in. CDR1 is SGHTA and CDR2 is FQGNSA in the germline V gene. CDR3 length: 15 amino acids. The V and J ends lost 2 bases and 4 bases respectively, with 15 bases between them.

On this clone itself: The CDR3 end falls 3 residues outside the read, so it is completed with the germline J gene. J is TRBJ2-3 and V is TRBV5-6; no firm D call. CDR3 length: 15 amino acids. V was cut by 1 base and J by 1 base, with 10 bases left in between. CDR1 is SGHDT, CDR2 YYEEEE, per germline. The part of the CDR3 DNA that was read is TGTGCCAGCAGCTTGACTGGGCCGGGCACAGATACG. It specifies CASSLTGPGTDT. The complete CDR3 sequence is CASSLTGPGTDTQYF.

For this clone: The read gets to within 3 residues of the CDR3 end, and the germline J gene fills in the rest. V usage is TRBV5-6 and J usage is TRBJ2-7; possibly TRBD1 for D (7 bases). The CDR3 has 14 residues. The V and J ends lost 4 bases and 3 bases respectively, with 14 bases between them. In germline, CDR1 is SGHDT, CDR2 YYEEEE. The DNA read from the CDR3 is TGTGCCAGCAGCCCGGGGGACAGTAGCTACGAG. It codes for CASSPGDSSYE. The full CDR3 reads CASSPGDSSYEQYF.

Turning to this clone: The CDR3 is cut off 3 residues early in the read; its end comes from the germline J gene. The V gene is TRBV9, the J gene TRBJ2-7; D is possibly TRBD1 or TRBD2 (5 bases each). The V gene's germline CDR1 is SGDLS and CDR2 YYNGEE. CDR3 length: 15 residues. The ends were cut back, 0 bases at V and 4 bases at J, with 14 bases in the middle. The sequenced part of the CDR3 DNA is TGTGCCAGCAGCGTAGTCCCCGAGGGGCTGTACGAG. Translating it yields CASSVVPEGLYE. The whole CDR3 protein reads CASSVVPEGLYEQYF.

Note on this clone: At one end, the junction sequence differs from germline, possibly due to a read error. The sequence runs out 3 residues before the end of the CDR3; the remainder is reconstructed from the germline J gene. V and J are TRBV4-2 and TRBJ2-2, with D maybe TRBD1 (5 bases). This CDR3 has 14 amino acids. Per germline, CDR1 LGHNA and CDR2 YNFKEQ. The sequenced part of the CDR3 DNA is TGCGCCAGCAGCCCGGTCAGGGACACCGGGGAG. It codes for CASSPVRDTGE. The whole CDR3 sequence reads CASSPVRDTGELFF.

Regarding this clone: The sequenced fragment ends 3 residues before the CDR3 boundary, so the rest is inferred from the germline J gene. This chain links TRBV4-1 with TRBJ1-2; 7 bases fit TRBD1. Germline-derived CDR1 and CDR2 are MGHRA and YSYEKL. The J segment lost 4 bases and the V segment lost 4 bases, leaving 9 bases of the junction unmatched. The CDR3 spans 15 residues. CDR3 DNA (partial): TGCGCCAGCAGCCCCTTACAGGGGATCGGCTATGGC. This codes for CASSPLQGIGYG. The whole CDR3 protein reads CASSPLQGIGYGYTF.

About this clone: Read sequence stops 3 residues before the CDR3 end, and the germline J gene provides the missing end. The rearrangement links TRBV6-4 to TRBJ1-6; 7 nucleotides agree with TRBD1. This CDR3 contains 14 residues. With 7 bases clipped from V and 5 bases from J, the junction kept 5 bases outside the gene matches. Germline V gene data show CDR1 as MRHNA and CDR2 as SNTAGT. Here the CDR3 reads CASNRTGNNSPLHF. Partial CDR3 DNA: TGTGCCAGCAATAGGACAGGCAATAATTCACCC.

Concerning this clone itself: The missing CDR3 end, 3 residues past where the read stops, is filled in from the germline J gene. The V gene is TRBV7-2, the J gene TRBJ2-1, with no clear D. V was clipped by 3 bases and J by 2 bases, with 8 bases between them. The CDR3 is 14 residues long. Germline V CDR1 and CDR2: SGHTA, FQGNSA. The CDR3 bases that were read are TGTGCCAGCAGCTTTAGCAGCGCCTACAATGAG. As protein: CASSFSSAYNE. The full CDR3 sequence reads CASSFSSAYNEQFF.

CDR3 bases read: TGCAGTGCTAGAGGACAGGGGTCTTACGAG. It codes for CSARGQGSYE. Given in full, the CDR3 is CSARGQGSYEQYF. The chain couples TRBV20-1 to TRBJ2-7, with 8 bases matching TRBD1. The read terminates 3 residues before the CDR3 end, so the remaining end is supplied by the germline J gene. Germline V gives CDR1 DFQATT, CDR2 SNEGSKA (reference sequence). J gave up 4 bases and V 1 base, and 3 bases lay outside the gene matches. This CDR3 region has 13 residues.

Worth noting for this clone: The CDR3 extends 3 residues past the end of the read, so its final part is completed from the germline J gene. The rearrangement links TRBV7-6 to TRBJ2-7; TRBD1 matches 9 bases. The germline V gene encodes CDR1 SGHVS and CDR2 FNYEAQ. The CDR3 has 17 residues. V lost 5 bases, J lost 2 bases, and 13 bases stayed unmatched. CDR3 sequence reads: CASSPGLTGGNPYEQYF. The DNA read from the CDR3 is TGTGCCAGCAGCCCTGGGTTGACAGGGGGTAACCCCTACGAG.